The TCR beta chain under discussion was sequenced for a study of human T cells and chemical hapten exposure (dated by TCRdb to the early 2020s). Some background on the complete study: Libraries were pooled for sequencing, and variation in per-sample TCR yields was attributed mainly to small differences in library volumes within the pool. This study followed changes in the peripheral blood TCR repertoire in vivo during primary and secondary sensitization of alopecia patients to the hapten diphenylcyclopropenone (DPC). From each blood RNA sample, both TCR alpha and TCR beta chains were sequenced.

This sample's time point label indicates: healthy volunteer bleed at 2 weeks. Total RNA was extracted from unfractionated whole blood collected in Tempus Blood RNA tubes. Five or six healthy volunteers served as TCR sequencing controls and were bled at day 0, 2 weeks and 6 weeks. General study outcomes and caveats: The number of TCRs above 1 in 1000 frequency did not change with DPC sensitization; there was no evidence of global repertoire structure alterations. After repeated subsampling, changes were observed in the strength of the expansion versus patch-test correlation and in the threshold at which the correlation became significant.

Library construction relied on RACE. The run used a NextSeq 500. During library preparation, unique molecular identifiers were attached to individual cDNA molecules so that TCRs could be counted quantitatively and reproducibly. Under the source paper's analysis protocol: Samples had a median of roughly 99,000 TCRs, with a range from roughly 20,000 to 690,600. The Decombinator software suite was used to annotate V, J and CDR3 in the TCR reads. For the PS versus PT1 abundance plots, all samples were subsampled to the same number of TCRs (28,000). Expanded TCRs were defined as absent before sensitization and observed at least eight times at the 2-week time point. TCRdb trimmed the raw reads at Q25, called clones with MiXCR and kept productive beta chains. Each entry is one CDR3 protein sequence, shown with its most common DNA and genes. It is TCRdb's table, rather than the study itself, that gives the V and J calls and clone size. For this sample the table gives roughly 120,000 distinct CDR3 sequences, of which approximately 8.3% were detected only once. The top ten hold 1.5% to 2% of the sample.

The CDR3 runs 14 amino acids, cysteine and phenylalanine included. Here the CDR3 DNA is all that survives: 42 bases in frame from base 1. Compared with germline, V lacks 1 base and J lacks 2 bases; bases without a gene match: 3. Based on the germline V gene (reference sequence), the CDR1 and CDR2 sequences are GTSNPN and SVGIG. This clonotype was seen at least ten times. No cognate antigen has been identified for it. No base-level quality is on record; no much larger clone is a single base apart. The source is a male donor in good health. Some clones in this sample may be carry-over from other donors' samples. Sequencing was done on a sample of whole blood. Rearrangement joined TRBV30 to TRBJ1-1, with TRBD1 identical over 8 junction bases. The nucleotide sequence reads as follows: TGTGCCTGGAGTGGCGGACAGGGCAACACTGAAGCTTTCTTT. Protein translation: CAWSGGQGNTEAFF.